This T cell receptor (beta chain) came from a study of shared clonotypes between healthy human individuals. Whole-study findings and limits: Rarefaction gave evidence that sorted-subset sequencing remained incomplete despite large depth. Investigators collected only blood, and repertoires in tissues likely differ.

Germline V gene lookup returns CDR1 SGHVS and CDR2 FQNEAQ. The CDR3 runs 13 residues. V dropped 3 bases and J dropped 6 bases, with 12 bases sitting between them. Sequencing used immunoSEQ multiplex PCR; TCRdb keeps in-frame clones, though not all of them. The data show about 960,000 clones, more than 75% seen once. About this clone itself: Its cognate antigen is unknown.

The chain couples TRBV7-8 to TRBJ2-7; no clear D. The sequence came from a man between 18 and 29 years old in good health. Sequences were obtained from memory CD4+ T cells sorted from blood. Specified subset: CD45RA-negative fraction. The CDR3 reads CASSFYMDGEQYF. CDR3 sequence (DNA): TGTGCCAGCAGCTTCTACATGGATGGCGAGCAGTACTTC.